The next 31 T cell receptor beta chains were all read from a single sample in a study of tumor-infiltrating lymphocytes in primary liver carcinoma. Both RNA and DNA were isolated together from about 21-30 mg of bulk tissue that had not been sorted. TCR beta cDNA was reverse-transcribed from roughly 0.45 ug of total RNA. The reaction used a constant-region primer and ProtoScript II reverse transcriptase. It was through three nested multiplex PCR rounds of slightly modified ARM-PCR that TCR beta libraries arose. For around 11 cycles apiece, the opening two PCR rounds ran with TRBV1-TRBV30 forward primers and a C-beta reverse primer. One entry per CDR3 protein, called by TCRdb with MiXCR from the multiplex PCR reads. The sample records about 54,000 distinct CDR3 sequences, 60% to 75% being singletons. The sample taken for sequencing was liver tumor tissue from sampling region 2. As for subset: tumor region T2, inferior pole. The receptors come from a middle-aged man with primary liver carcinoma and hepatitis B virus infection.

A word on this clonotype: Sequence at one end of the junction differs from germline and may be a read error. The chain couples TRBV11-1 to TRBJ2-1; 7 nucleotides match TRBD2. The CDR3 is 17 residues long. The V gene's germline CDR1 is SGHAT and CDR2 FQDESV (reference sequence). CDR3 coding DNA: TGTGCCAACAGCCTGGGACTATCGGGAGAAGTTGACAATGAGGAGTTCTTC. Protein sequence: CANSLGLSGEVDNEEFF.

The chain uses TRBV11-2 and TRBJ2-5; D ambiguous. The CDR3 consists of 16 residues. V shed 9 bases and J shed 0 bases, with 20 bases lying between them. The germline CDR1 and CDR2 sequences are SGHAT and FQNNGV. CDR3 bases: TGTGCCAGTAGATCCCCGAATTCGGCCCACCAAGAGACCCAGTACTTC. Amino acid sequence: CASRSPNSAHQETQYF.

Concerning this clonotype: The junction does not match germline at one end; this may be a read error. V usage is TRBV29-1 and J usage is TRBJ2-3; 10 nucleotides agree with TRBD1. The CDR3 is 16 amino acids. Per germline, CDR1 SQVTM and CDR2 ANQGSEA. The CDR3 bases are TGCAGCGTTGAACCCCGGGACAGGGGAGTTGCAGATACACAGTGTTTT. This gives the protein CSVEPRDRGVADTQCF.

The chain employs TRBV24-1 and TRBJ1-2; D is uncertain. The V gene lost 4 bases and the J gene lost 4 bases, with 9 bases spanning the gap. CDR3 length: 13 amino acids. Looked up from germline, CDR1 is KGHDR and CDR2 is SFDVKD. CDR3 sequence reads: CATSDQDGYGYTF. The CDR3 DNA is TGTGCCACCAGTGACCAGGACGGCTATGGCTACACCTTC.

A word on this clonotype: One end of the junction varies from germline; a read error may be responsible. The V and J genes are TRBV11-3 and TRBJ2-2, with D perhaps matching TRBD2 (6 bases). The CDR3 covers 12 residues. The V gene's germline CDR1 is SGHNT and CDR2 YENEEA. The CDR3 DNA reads TGTGCCAGCAGCCCTTACGGCGGGAAGCTGTTTTTT. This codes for CASSPYGGKLFF.

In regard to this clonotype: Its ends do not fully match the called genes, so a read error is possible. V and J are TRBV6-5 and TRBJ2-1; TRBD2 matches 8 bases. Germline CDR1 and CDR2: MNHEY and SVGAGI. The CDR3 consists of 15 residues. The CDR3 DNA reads TGTACCAGCAGTTACGGGAGCGGGAGCTACAATGAGCAGTCCTTC. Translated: CTSSYGSGSYNEQSF.

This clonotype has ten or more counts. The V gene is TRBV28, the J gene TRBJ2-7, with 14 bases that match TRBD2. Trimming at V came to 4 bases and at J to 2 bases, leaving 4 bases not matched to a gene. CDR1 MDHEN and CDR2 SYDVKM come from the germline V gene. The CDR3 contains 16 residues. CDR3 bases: TGTGCCAGCAGTTCCTCGGGACTAGCGGGAGCCTACGAGCAGTACTTC. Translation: CASSSSGLAGAYEQYF.

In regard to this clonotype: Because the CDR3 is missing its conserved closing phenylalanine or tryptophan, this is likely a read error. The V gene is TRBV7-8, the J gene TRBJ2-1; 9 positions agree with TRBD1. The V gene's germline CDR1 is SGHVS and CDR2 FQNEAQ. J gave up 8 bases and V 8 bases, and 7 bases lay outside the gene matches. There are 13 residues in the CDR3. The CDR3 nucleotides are TGTGCCAGCGTGGGACAGGGAAGTGATGAGCAGTTCCTC. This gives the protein CASVGQGSDEQFL.

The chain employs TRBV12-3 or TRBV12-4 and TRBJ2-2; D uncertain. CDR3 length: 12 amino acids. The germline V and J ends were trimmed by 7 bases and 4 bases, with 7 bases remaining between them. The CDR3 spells CASTLVTGELFF. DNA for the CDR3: TGTGCCAGCACTTTGGTCACCGGGGAGCTGTTTTTT.

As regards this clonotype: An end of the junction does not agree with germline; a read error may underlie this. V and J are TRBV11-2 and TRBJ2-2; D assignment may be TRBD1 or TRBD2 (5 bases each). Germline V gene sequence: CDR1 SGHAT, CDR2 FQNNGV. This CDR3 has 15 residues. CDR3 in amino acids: CASNLVGRGSGELFF. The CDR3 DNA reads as TGTGCCAGCAACTTAGTAGGACGGGGCTCCGGGGAGCTGTTTTTT.

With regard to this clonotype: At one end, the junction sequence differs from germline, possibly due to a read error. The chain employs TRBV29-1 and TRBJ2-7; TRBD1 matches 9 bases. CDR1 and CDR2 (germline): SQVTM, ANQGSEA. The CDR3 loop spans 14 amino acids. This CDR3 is CNVITGGSPYGQYF. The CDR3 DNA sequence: TGCAACGTTATAACAGGGGGCAGCCCTTACGGGCAGTACTTC.

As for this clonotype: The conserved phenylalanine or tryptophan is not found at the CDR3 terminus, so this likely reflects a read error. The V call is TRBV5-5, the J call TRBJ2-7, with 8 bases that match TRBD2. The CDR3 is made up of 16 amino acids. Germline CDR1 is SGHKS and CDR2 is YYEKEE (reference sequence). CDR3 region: CTSSSPGGVGYYEQYL. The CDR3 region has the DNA TGTACCAGCAGCAGCCCCGGGGGGGTCGGCTACTACGAGCAGTACTTA.

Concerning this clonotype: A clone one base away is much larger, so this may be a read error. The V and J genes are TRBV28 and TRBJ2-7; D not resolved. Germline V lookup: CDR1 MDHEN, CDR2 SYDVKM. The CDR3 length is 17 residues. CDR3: CASSNPPGMNSRYKQYF. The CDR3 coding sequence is TGTGCCAGCAGTAACCCCCCGGGTATGAATAGCCGCTACAAGCAGTACTTC.

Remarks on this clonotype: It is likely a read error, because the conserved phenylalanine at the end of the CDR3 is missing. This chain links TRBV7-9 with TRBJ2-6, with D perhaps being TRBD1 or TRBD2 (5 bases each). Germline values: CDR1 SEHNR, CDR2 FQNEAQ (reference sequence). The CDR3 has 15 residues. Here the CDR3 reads CASTGEDSGADVLTL. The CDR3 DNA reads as TGTGCCAGCACCGGGGAAGACTCTGGGGCCGACGTCCTGACTCTC.

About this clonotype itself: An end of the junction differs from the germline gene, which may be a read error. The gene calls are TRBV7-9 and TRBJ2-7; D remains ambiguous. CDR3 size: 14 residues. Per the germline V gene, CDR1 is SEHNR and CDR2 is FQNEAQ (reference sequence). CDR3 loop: CASSLSSGPYKQYF. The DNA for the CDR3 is TGTGCCAGTAGCTTATCCTCAGGTCCCTACAAGCAGTACTTC.

The CDR3 reads CVSGRHIPGNTIYF. Here the CDR3 DNA reads TGTGTAAGCGGCAGGCATATCCCTGGAAACACCATATATTTT. The chain is built from TRBV6-5 and TRBJ1-3; D is unclear. This CDR3 is built from 14 residues. In germline, CDR1 is MNHEY, CDR2 SVGAGI.

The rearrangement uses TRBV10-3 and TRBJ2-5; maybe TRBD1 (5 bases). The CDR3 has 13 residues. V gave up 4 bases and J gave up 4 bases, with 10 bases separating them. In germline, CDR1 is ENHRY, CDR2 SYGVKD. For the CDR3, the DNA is TGTGCCATCAGTGGATTCAGGGTAGAGACCCAGTACTTC. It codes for CAISGFRVETQYF.

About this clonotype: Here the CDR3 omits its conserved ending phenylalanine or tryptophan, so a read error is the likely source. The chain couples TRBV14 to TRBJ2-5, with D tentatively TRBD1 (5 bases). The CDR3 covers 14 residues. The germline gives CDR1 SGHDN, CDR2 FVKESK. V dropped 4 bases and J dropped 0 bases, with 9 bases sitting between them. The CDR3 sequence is CASSRGMDQETQYS. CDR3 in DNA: TGTGCCAGCAGCCGGGGCATGGACCAAGAGACCCAGTACTCC.

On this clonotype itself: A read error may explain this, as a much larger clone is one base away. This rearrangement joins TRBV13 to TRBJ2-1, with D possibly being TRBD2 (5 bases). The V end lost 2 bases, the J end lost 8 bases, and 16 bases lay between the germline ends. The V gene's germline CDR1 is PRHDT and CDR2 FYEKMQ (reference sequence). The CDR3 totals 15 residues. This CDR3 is CASSLTSSRFDEQFF. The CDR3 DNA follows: TGTGCCAGCAGCTTAACGTCTAGCAGGTTCGATGAGCAGTTCTTC.

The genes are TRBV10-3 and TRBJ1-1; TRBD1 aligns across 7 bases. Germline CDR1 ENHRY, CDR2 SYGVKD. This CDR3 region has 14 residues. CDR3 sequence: CATSGDRANTEAFF. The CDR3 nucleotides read TGTGCTACCAGTGGTGACAGGGCGAACACTGAAGCTTTCTTT.

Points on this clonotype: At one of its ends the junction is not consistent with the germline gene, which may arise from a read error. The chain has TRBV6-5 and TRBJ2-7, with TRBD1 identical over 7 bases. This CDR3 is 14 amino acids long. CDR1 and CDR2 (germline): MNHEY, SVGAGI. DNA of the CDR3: TGTACCAGCAGCTCCACCAACAGGGGCTACGAGCAGTACTTC. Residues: CTSSSTNRGYEQYF.

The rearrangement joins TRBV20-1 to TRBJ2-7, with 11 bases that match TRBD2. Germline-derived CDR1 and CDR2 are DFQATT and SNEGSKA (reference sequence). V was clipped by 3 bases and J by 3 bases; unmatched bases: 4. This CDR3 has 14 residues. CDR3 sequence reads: CSASTSGSNYEQYF. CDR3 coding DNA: TGCAGTGCTAGTACTAGCGGGAGTAACTACGAGCAGTACTTC.

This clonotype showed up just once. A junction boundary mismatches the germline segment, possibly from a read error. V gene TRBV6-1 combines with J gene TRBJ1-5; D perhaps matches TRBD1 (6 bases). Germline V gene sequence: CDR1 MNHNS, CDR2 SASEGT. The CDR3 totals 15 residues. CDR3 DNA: TGTGCCAGCAGTGATGTTCAGGGGCAGGGCGTTCCCCTGCATTTT. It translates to CASSDVQGQGVPLHF.

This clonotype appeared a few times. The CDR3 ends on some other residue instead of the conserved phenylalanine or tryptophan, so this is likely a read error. The DNA for the CDR3 is TGCAGTGTTGGAGGGAGGGCCGCTGAGACCCAGTACTCC. Protein product: CSVGGRAAETQYS. The chain uses TRBV29-1 and TRBJ2-5; 7 bases agree with TRBD2. Germline assignment: CDR1 SQVTM and CDR2 ANQGSEA. There are 13 residues in the CDR3.

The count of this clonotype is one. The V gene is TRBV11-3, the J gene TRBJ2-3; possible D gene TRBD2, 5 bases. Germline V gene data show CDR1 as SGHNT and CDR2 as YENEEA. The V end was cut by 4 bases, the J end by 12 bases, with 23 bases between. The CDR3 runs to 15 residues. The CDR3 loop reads CASSSGGGGSDSQYF. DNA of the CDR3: TGTGCCAGCAGCTCCGGTGGAGGAGGCTCAGATTCACAGTATTTT.

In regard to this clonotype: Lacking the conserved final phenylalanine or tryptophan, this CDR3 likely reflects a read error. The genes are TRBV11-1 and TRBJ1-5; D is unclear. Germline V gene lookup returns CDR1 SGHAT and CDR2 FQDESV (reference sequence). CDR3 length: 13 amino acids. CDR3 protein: CASSSGPDQPQHS. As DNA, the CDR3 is TGTGCCAGCAGCTCTGGGCCAGATCAGCCTCAGCATTCT.

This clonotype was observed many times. The chain's CDR3 is CASSALSTGGGDEQFF. CDR3 in DNA: TGTGCCAGCAGTGCCCTCTCCACCGGGGGGGGCGATGAGCAGTTCTTC. The chain links TRBV6-1 to TRBJ2-1; 8 nucleotides agree with TRBD2. Trimming at V came to 4 bases and at J to 8 bases, leaving 13 bases not matched to a gene. The germline CDR1 and CDR2 sequences are MNHNS and SASEGT. The CDR3 runs to 16 residues.

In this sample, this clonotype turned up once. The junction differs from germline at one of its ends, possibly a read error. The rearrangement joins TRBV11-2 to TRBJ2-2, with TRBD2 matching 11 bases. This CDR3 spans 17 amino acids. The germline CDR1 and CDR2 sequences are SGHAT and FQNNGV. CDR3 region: CASSAGLAVSSTGELFF. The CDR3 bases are TGTGCCAGCAGCGCGGGACTAGCGGTCTCCTCGACCGGGGAACTGTTTTTT. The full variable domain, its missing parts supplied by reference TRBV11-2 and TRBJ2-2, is EAGVAQSPRYKIIEKRQSVAFWCNPISGHATLYWYQQILGQGPKLLIQFQNNGVVDDSQLPKDRFSAERLKGVDSTLKIQPAKLEDSAVYLCASSAGLAVSSTGELFFGEGSRLTVL.

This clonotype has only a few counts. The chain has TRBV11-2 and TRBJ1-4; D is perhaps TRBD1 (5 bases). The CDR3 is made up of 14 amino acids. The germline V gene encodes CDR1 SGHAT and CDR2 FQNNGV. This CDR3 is CVGSLEVGDEKLFF. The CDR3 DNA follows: TGTGTAGGCAGCTTAGAGGTTGGGGACGAAAAACTGTTTTTT. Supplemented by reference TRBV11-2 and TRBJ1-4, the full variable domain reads EAGVAQSPRYKIIEKRQSVAFWCNPISGHATLYWYQQILGQGPKLLIQFQNNGVVDDSQLPKDRFSAERLKGVDSTLKIQPAKLEDSAVYLCVGSLEVGDEKLFFGSGTQLSVL.

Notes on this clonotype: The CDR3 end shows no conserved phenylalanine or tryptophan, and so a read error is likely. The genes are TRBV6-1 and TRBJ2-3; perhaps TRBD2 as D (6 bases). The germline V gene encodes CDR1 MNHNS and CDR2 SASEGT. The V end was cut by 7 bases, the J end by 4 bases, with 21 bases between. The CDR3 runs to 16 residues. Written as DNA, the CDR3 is TGTGCCAGCAATCGCGCTACTGACGGGAGCCCAGATACGCAGTATTTG. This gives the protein CASNRATDGSPDTQYL.

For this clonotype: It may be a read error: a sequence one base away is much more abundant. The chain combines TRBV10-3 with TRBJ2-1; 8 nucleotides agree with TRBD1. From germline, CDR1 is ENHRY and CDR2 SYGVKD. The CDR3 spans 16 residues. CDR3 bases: TGTGCCATCAATGAGTCGGGGGACAGGCTCTACAATGAGCAGTTCTTC. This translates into CAINESGDRLYNEQFF.